The source of this T cell receptor (beta chain) is a study of cytomegalovirus exposure and HLA in healthy donors. The CDR3 sequence is 14 residues long. Germline trimming cut 2 bases from V and 2 bases from J; bases unmatched to any gene: 2. CDR1 and CDR2 (germline): LNHNV, YYDKDF (reference sequence). Amplification used 60 Vbeta primers and 13 Jbeta primers. Libraries were prepared by immunoSEQ multiplex PCR; TCRdb keeps only in-frame clonotypes and omits some of them. The listing records some 200,000 clones. The chain carries TRBV15 and TRBJ1-1; 7 bases are shared with TRBD1. The sequencing sample was made of PBMCs. The clonotype originates from a boy between 10 and 17 years old in good health and CMV-seronegative. The CDR3 sequence is CATSRWTGNTEAFF. The CDR3 DNA reads TGTGCCACCAGCAGATGGACAGGCAACACTGAAGCTTTCTTT.